A selection of T cell receptor beta chains follows, all from one sample in a study of cytomegalovirus exposure and HLA in healthy donors. Only in-frame clones appear in the TCRdb table, and some are missing; sequencing was by immunoSEQ multiplex PCR. The sample consists of over 150,000 clones, around 79% of them appearing once. Sequencing was done on a sample of PBMCs. These receptors all come from a man under 40 in good health and CMV-seropositive. CDR3s include the opening cysteine and the closing phenylalanine or tryptophan. D genes are given only for firm matches. The size field is filled for only some rows; it gives once, few, many or a size class.

CASSHGGGQPQHF TGCGCCAGCAGCCATGGGGGGGGACAGCCCCAGCATTTT . . TRBJ1-5 TRBV4-1 13
CASSVGGGRGETQYF TGTGCCAGCAGCGTTGGGGGGGGCCGGGGAGAGACCCAGTACTTC few . TRBJ2-5 TRBV13 15
CASSGRGAGETQYF TGTGCCAGTAGTGGCAGGGGGGCGGGCGAGACCCAGTACTTC . . TRBJ2-5 TRBV19 14
CASSLVGRTEAFF TGTGCCAGCAGCTTAGTAGGGAGGACTGAAGCTTTCTTT . . TRBJ1-1 TRBV7-2 13
CASSQGDAGKGGELFF TGTGCCAGCAGCCAAGGAGACGCGGGGAAGGGCGGGGAGCTGTTTTTT . . TRBJ2-2 TRBV4-2 16
CASSPSNRRPQHF TGTGCCAGCAGTCCTAGCAATCGGAGGCCCCAGCATTTT . . TRBJ1-5 TRBV25-1 13
CAWGAAYTQYF TGTGCCTGGGGGGCGGCCTATACGCAGTATTTT . . TRBJ2-3 TRBV30 11
CASSLANTEAFF TGTGCCAGCAGCTTGGCGAACACTGAAGCTTTCTTT . . TRBJ1-1 TRBV11-1 12
CASNRALGPYTGELFF TGTGCCAGTAATCGAGCTTTGGGCCCCTACACCGGGGAGCTGTTTTTT . . TRBJ2-2 TRBV19 16
CASSPDRTSGDTQYF TGTGCCAGCAGCCCTGACCGCACAAGCGGGGATACGCAGTATTTT . . TRBJ2-3 TRBV5-6 15
CASSSTGNNEKLFF TGTGCCAGCAGCTCGACAGGGAATAATGAAAAACTGTTTTTT . TRBD1 TRBJ1-4 TRBV5-4 14
CASSEAGPYGYTF TGTGCCAGCAGTGAAGCTGGCCCGTATGGCTACACCTTC . . TRBJ1-2 TRBV6-1 13
CASSGQAYQETQYF TGTGCCAGCAGCGGACAGGCGTACCAAGAGACCCAGTACTTC . . TRBJ2-5 TRBV9 14
CASSLGDQPQHF TGTGCCAGTAGTCTGGGAGATCAGCCCCAGCATTTT . . TRBJ1-5 TRBV19 12
CAISDVRTGSQETQYF TGTGCCATCAGTGACGTTAGGACAGGGAGCCAAGAGACCCAGTACTTC . TRBD1 TRBJ2-5 TRBV10-3 16
CASSEEGQGALINEKLFF TGCGCCAGCAGCGAAGAGGGGCAGGGGGCCCTAATTAATGAAAAACTGTTTTTT . TRBD1 TRBJ1-4 TRBV5-1 18
CASLNEKLFF TGTGCCAGCCTGAATGAAAAACTGTTTTTT . . TRBJ1-4 TRBV6-1 10
CASSRPGTGIEAFF TGTGCCAGCAGCCGCCCCGGGACAGGGATTGAAGCTTTCTTT . TRBD1 TRBJ1-1 TRBV11-1 14
CASSVATGEAYNEQFF TGTGCCAGCAGCGTCGCGACAGGGGAAGCCTACAATGAGCAGTTCTTC . TRBD1 TRBJ2-1 TRBV5-4 16
CASSQENMRGNNSPLHF TGTGCCAGCAGCCAAGAGAATATGAGAGGGAATAATTCACCCCTCCACTTT few . TRBJ1-6 TRBV4-2 17
CASSLQGAFSDQPQHF TGTGCCAGCAGTTTACAGGGGGCGTTCTCCGATCAGCCCCAGCATTTT . TRBD1 TRBJ1-5 TRBV28 16
CASSIGQRTAFNEKLFF TGTGCCAGTAGTATAGGCCAGAGGACAGCTTTTAATGAAAAACTGTTTTTT . . TRBJ1-4 TRBV19 17
CASSASLLYQETQYF TGTGCCAGCAGCGCGAGCCTATTGTACCAAGAGACCCAGTACTTC . . TRBJ2-5 TRBV7-8 15
CASSRGRETLHEQYF TGTGCCAGCAGCCGGGGACGGGAGACCCTCCACGAGCAGTACTTC . . TRBJ2-7 TRBV5-4 15
CASSRNDGTGEAFF TGTGCCAGCAGCCGTAACGACGGGACAGGGGAAGCTTTCTTT . TRBD1 TRBJ1-1 TRBV7-9 14
CASSVRSGYEQYF TGTGCCAGCAGTGTCCGCTCAGGTTACGAGCAGTACTTC . . TRBJ2-7 TRBV25-1 13
CASDSREPPEAFF TGTGCCAGCGACTCCAGGGAACCGCCTGAAGCTTTCTTT once . TRBJ1-1 TRBV28 13
CASSLTSGNDGNEQFF TGTGCCAGCAGCTTGACTAGCGGGAATGATGGGAATGAGCAGTTCTTC . TRBD2 TRBJ2-1 TRBV5-4 16